Each of the 7 T cell receptor beta chains below was sequenced from the same sample in a study of Graves' ophthalmopathy and Graves' hyperthyroidism. The authors amplified TCR beta CDR3 regions, and they did so from RNA transcripts for repertoire sequencing. A first-round RT-PCR used HTBI primers, followed by a second-round multiplex PCR. Each CDR3 protein is one row after TCRdb ran MiXCR on the multiplex PCR reads. Altogether hundreds of thousands of distinct CDR3 sequences are present, 20% to 25% being singletons, with the ten largest covering around 3%. The specimen sequenced was peripheral blood. These receptor sequences come from a woman aged 18-29 years with stable Graves' hyperthyroidism.

This clonotype was picked up many times. This chain uses TRBV28 with TRBJ2-7; 7 positions match TRBD2. The germline V gene has CDR1 MDHEN and CDR2 SYDVKM. Losses at the gene ends were 1 base for V and 4 bases for J; bases not matched to a gene: 4. This CDR3 has 14 residues. CDR3 loop: CASSLSNGRYEQYF. For the CDR3, the DNA is TGTGCCAGCAGTTTATCAAACGGGAGGTACGAGCAGTACTTC.

This clonotype was seen ten or more times. The gene calls are TRBV7-2 and TRBJ2-5; D possibly corresponds to TRBD2 (6 bases). Germline assignment: CDR1 SGHTA and CDR2 FQGNSA. The germline V and J ends were trimmed by 1 base and 5 bases, with 8 bases remaining between them. CDR3 length: 13 amino acids. The CDR3 here is CASSLVLAETQYF. The CDR3 bases are TGTGCCAGCAGCTTAGTACTAGCCGAGACCCAGTACTTC.

Comment on this clonotype: A read error is likely, as this CDR3 ends without the conserved phenylalanine or tryptophan. The DNA is left out, because the CDR3 cannot be placed on it with certainty; the CDR3 is given as TCRdb lists it. V gene TRBV10-3 combines with J gene TRBJ1-1. Germline V gene sequence: CDR1 ENHRY, CDR2 SYGVKD. The CDR3 is 12 amino acids in total, end residues counted. The CDR3 is CAISAVNTEACL.

This clonotype occurred many times. The V and J genes are TRBV12-3 or TRBV12-4 and TRBJ2-5; 11 bases are shared with TRBD2. There are 16 residues in the CDR3. The V gene end was trimmed by 5 bases and the J gene end by 6 bases; junction bases not matched to a gene: 11. DNA for the CDR3: TGTGCCAGCAGTCCCTCCCTAGCGGGGGGCGGGAAGACCCAGTACTTC. Its protein is CASSPSLAGGGKTQYF.

This clonotype was detected many times. The V call is TRBV11-2, the J call TRBJ2-7; 8 nucleotides agree with TRBD1. Looked up from germline, CDR1 is SGHAT and CDR2 is FQNNGV. This CDR3 is 15 amino acids long. The J segment lost 1 base and the V segment lost 5 bases, leaving 7 bases of the junction unmatched. The CDR3 reads CASSRQGLHSYEQYF. CDR3 in DNA: TGTGCCAGCAGCCGACAGGGGCTGCATTCCTACGAGCAGTACTTC. Based on the CDR3 plus reference TRBV11-2 and TRBJ2-7, the full variable domain is EAGVAQSPRYKIIEKRQSVAFWCNPISGHATLYWYQQILGQGPKLLIQFQNNGVVDDSQLPKDRFSAERLKGVDSTLKIQPAKLEDSAVYLCASSRQGLHSYEQYFGPGTRLTVT.

There are many counts of this clonotype. The rearrangement joins TRBV20-1 to TRBJ1-6; D is ambiguous. Between the trimmed V and J ends, which lost 6 bases and 3 bases, there was a span of 15 bases. This CDR3 is built from 15 residues. Germline V lookup: CDR1 DFQATT, CDR2 SNEGSKA (reference sequence). CDR3 nucleotides: TGCAGTGCCGCCCCGGGTCCTAACTATAATTCACCCCTCCACTTT. Amino acids: CSAAPGPNYNSPLHF.

This clonotype was seen ten or more times. The chain uses TRBV28 and TRBJ2-7, with D possibly TRBD1 on 6 matching bases. The V end was cut by 7 bases, the J end by 6 bases, with 19 bases between. This CDR3 comprises 14 residues. From germline, CDR1 is MDHEN and CDR2 SYDVKM. The CDR3 DNA reads TGTGCCAGCACGGTCAGCGCAGGGGTACGCGAGCAGTACTTC. It is translated as CASTVSAGVREQYF.